This is a list of T cell receptor beta chains from one sample in a study of blood T cell repertoires in COVID-19. Data came from immunoSEQ multiplex PCR; TCRdb stores just in-frame clones and leaves some out. In the table there are about 86,000 clones, roughly 80% of which are singletons. Sequencing used peripheral blood. Every receptor here comes from a man aged 45 to 65 with acute or convalescent COVID-19. Each CDR3 is given with its conserved first and last residue. D genes are given only for firm matches. Rows give clone size only sometimes, using once, few, many, or a class for an expanded clone.

abundance: once
v_gene: TRBV3-1/TRBV3-2
d_gene: .
j_gene: TRBJ1-1
CDR3aa: CASSHSAGEEAFF
CDR3nt: TGTGCCAGCAGCCACTCGGCGGGGGAAGAAGCTTTCTTT

abundance: .
v_gene: TRBV6-6
d_gene: .
j_gene: TRBJ2-3
CDR3aa: CASSSPTASTDTQYF
CDR3nt: TGTGCCAGCAGCTCCCCCACCGCGAGCACAGATACGCAGTATTTT

abundance: .
v_gene: TRBV2
d_gene: TRBD1
j_gene: TRBJ1-6
CDR3aa: CASKGQGDSPLHF
CDR3nt: TGTGCCAGCAAAGGACAGGGGGATTCACCCCTCCACTTT

abundance: .
v_gene: TRBV5-8
d_gene: .
j_gene: TRBJ2-1
CDR3aa: CASSLGQSSYNEQFF
CDR3nt: TGTGCCAGCAGCTTGGGACAGAGCTCCTACAATGAGCAGTTCTTC

abundance: .
v_gene: TRBV4-3
d_gene: TRBD1
j_gene: TRBJ1-6
CDR3aa: CASSQRQGSYNSPLHF
CDR3nt: TGCGCCAGCAGCCAAAGACAGGGCTCCTATAATTCACCCCTCCACTTT

abundance: .
v_gene: TRBV6-5
d_gene: TRBD1
j_gene: TRBJ1-5
CDR3aa: CASRSGTGGLQPQHF
CDR3nt: TGTGCCAGCCGATCCGGGACAGGGGGACTTCAGCCCCAGCATTTT

abundance: .
v_gene: TRBV3-1/TRBV3-2
d_gene: .
j_gene: TRBJ2-5
CDR3aa: CASSQGSNTGETQYF
CDR3nt: TGTGCCAGCAGCCAAGGATCAAACACGGGGGAGACCCAGTACTTC

abundance: .
v_gene: TRBV12-3/TRBV12-4
d_gene: .
j_gene: TRBJ1-1
CDR3aa: CASSLPYTEAFF
CDR3nt: TGTGCCAGCAGTTTACCATACACTGAAGCTTTCTTT

abundance: few
v_gene: TRBV19
d_gene: .
j_gene: TRBJ1-2
CDR3aa: CASSISSPQGIRGYTF
CDR3nt: TGTGCCAGTAGTATATCCTCCCCTCAGGGGATTCGTGGCTACACCTTC

abundance: .
v_gene: TRBV20-1
d_gene: .
j_gene: TRBJ1-5
CDR3aa: CSVGDQPQHF
CDR3nt: TGCAGTGTAGGGGATCAGCCCCAGCATTTT

abundance: .
v_gene: TRBV24-1
d_gene: TRBD1
j_gene: TRBJ2-7
CDR3aa: CATSDLRCPGNRGVYEQYF
CDR3nt: TGTGCCACCAGTGATTTGCGTTGCCCGGGCAACAGGGGTGTTTACGAGCAGTACTTC

abundance: .
v_gene: TRBV7-9
d_gene: .
j_gene: TRBJ1-1
CDR3aa: CASSLGDRANMNTEAFF
CDR3nt: TGTGCCAGCAGCTTAGGAGACAGAGCGAATATGAACACTGAAGCTTTCTTT

abundance: .
v_gene: TRBV2
d_gene: TRBD2
j_gene: TRBJ2-3
CDR3aa: CASSGPEGLATSTDTQYF
CDR3nt: TGTGCCAGCAGTGGGCCCGAGGGACTAGCGACTAGCACAGATACGCAGTATTTT

abundance: .
v_gene: TRBV7-9
d_gene: TRBD1
j_gene: TRBJ1-5
CDR3aa: CASSSSGGEGQPQHF
CDR3nt: TGTGCCAGCAGCTCATCAGGGGGCGAGGGTCAGCCCCAGCATTTT

abundance: .
v_gene: TRBV6-5
d_gene: .
j_gene: TRBJ1-5
CDR3aa: CASSYSYRDQPQHF
CDR3nt: TGTGCCAGCAGTTACTCGTACAGGGATCAGCCCCAGCATTTT

abundance: .
v_gene: TRBV5-1
d_gene: TRBD1
j_gene: TRBJ2-7
CDR3aa: CASSYRQGSEQYF
CDR3nt: TGCGCCAGCAGCTACCGACAGGGAAGTGAGCAGTACTTC

abundance: .
v_gene: TRBV7-9
d_gene: TRBD1
j_gene: TRBJ1-2
CDR3aa: CASSRSGTGEPYGYTF
CDR3nt: TGTGCCAGCAGCCGGTCTGGGACAGGGGAACCCTATGGCTACACCTTC

abundance: .
v_gene: TRBV11-2
d_gene: .
j_gene: TRBJ2-1
CDR3aa: CASSPTAAYNEQFF
CDR3nt: TGTGCCAGCAGCCCGACAGCAGCTTACAATGAGCAGTTCTTC

abundance: .
v_gene: TRBV18
d_gene: .
j_gene: TRBJ1-4
CDR3aa: CASSATDRSNEKLFF
CDR3nt: TGTGCCAGCTCAGCTACGGACAGATCTAATGAAAAACTGTTTTTT

abundance: .
v_gene: TRBV30
d_gene: .
j_gene: TRBJ1-4
CDR3aa: CAWSYYREKLFF
CDR3nt: TGTGCCTGGAGCTATTATCGGGAAAAACTGTTTTTT

abundance: .
v_gene: TRBV28
d_gene: .
j_gene: TRBJ2-7
CDR3aa: CASSSPSGAGYEQYF
CDR3nt: TGTGCCAGCAGTTCTCCAAGTGGGGCAGGCTACGAGCAGTACTTC

abundance: .
v_gene: TRBV5-6
d_gene: TRBD1
j_gene: TRBJ2-1
CDR3aa: CASSLGTGYNEQFF
CDR3nt: TGTGCCAGCAGCCTAGGGACAGGCTACAATGAGCAGTTCTTC

abundance: .
v_gene: TRBV7-2
d_gene: TRBD2
j_gene: TRBJ2-5
CDR3aa: CASSLSSGGAIETQYF
CDR3nt: TGTGCCAGCAGCCTGTCCAGCGGGGGGGCGATAGAGACCCAGTACTTC

abundance: .
v_gene: TRBV2
d_gene: .
j_gene: TRBJ1-6
CDR3aa: CASSRGTNSPLHF
CDR3nt: TGTGCCAGCTCCAGGGGAACGAATTCACCCCTCCACTTT

abundance: .
v_gene: TRBV27
d_gene: .
j_gene: TRBJ1-2
CDR3aa: CASSLSTGNYGYTF
CDR3nt: TGTGCCAGCAGTTTATCTACGGGGAACTATGGCTACACCTTC

abundance: .
v_gene: TRBV7-2
d_gene: TRBD2
j_gene: TRBJ2-3
CDR3aa: CASSLVTSGGPIGTQYF
CDR3nt: TGTGCCAGCAGCTTAGTCACTAGCGGGGGACCCATTGGTACGCAGTATTTT

abundance: .
v_gene: TRBV30
d_gene: .
j_gene: TRBJ2-5
CDR3aa: CAWNQVQETQYF
CDR3nt: TGTGCCTGGAACCAGGTCCAAGAGACCCAGTACTTC

abundance: .
v_gene: TRBV5-1
d_gene: .
j_gene: TRBJ1-1
CDR3aa: CASSAWGGEGTEAFF
CDR3nt: TGCGCCAGCAGCGCCTGGGGGGGAGAGGGCACTGAAGCTTTCTTT

abundance: .
v_gene: TRBV6-5
d_gene: .
j_gene: TRBJ1-1
CDR3aa: CASSYERSSVAFF
CDR3nt: TGTGCCAGCAGTTACGAGAGATCGTCGGTAGCTTTCTTT

abundance: .
v_gene: TRBV18
d_gene: TRBD1
j_gene: TRBJ2-2
CDR3aa: CASSLNSGTGFSGELFF
CDR3nt: TGTGCCAGCTCACTTAACAGCGGGACAGGGTTTTCCGGGGAGCTGTTTTTT